Each of the 21 T cell receptor beta chains below was sequenced from the same sample in a study of T cells in Graves' hyperthyroidism and ophthalmopathy. The CDR3 regions of TCR beta were amplified from RNA transcripts. The primer set for the first-round RT-PCR of the TCR CDR3 was HTBI. MiXCR, run by TCRdb on the multiplex PCR reads, gives a single entry per CDR3 protein. The repertoire holds approximately 570,000 distinct CDR3 sequences, with 15% to 20% as singletons. Sequencing was performed on blood. The receptor set was obtained from a man aged 40-49 years with Graves' ophthalmopathy.

J is TRBJ2-7 and V is TRBV6-2 or TRBV6-3; D unresolved. V was pared by 8 bases and J by 2 bases, with 13 bases between. Germline V gene data show CDR1 as MNHEY and CDR2 as SVGEGT. The CDR3 is 13 amino acids. CDR3 coding DNA: TGTGCCAGCGGACGTGGTGGGACCTACGAGCAGTACTTC. Amino acids: CASGRGGTYEQYF.

The chain carries TRBV6-1 and TRBJ2-7; D gene uncertain. Germline-derived CDR1 and CDR2 are MNHNS and SASEGT. The CDR3 is 14 amino acids. V was pared by 7 bases and J by 0 bases, with 13 bases between. The CDR3, as DNA: TGTGCCAGCATTGTAGGCGGCAACTCCTACGAGCAGTACTTC. Translation: CASIVGGNSYEQYF.

This clonotype was seen a few times. V gene TRBV29-1 combines with J gene TRBJ1-1; the D gene is possibly TRBD1 (6 bases). Trimming stripped 4 bases from V and 4 bases from J, with 10 bases between. This CDR3 has 12 amino acids. Germline values: CDR1 SQVTM, CDR2 ANQGSEA. CDR3 sequence (DNA): TGCAGCGTTGCGGCAGGGGCCACTGAAGCTTTCTTT. This encodes CSVAAGATEAFF.

The table lists this clonotype with many counts. The chain uses TRBV6-1 and TRBJ1-5; 10 positions match TRBD1. Trimming removed 5 bases from V and 2 bases from J; junction bases left unmatched: 3. Germline CDR1 is MNHNS and CDR2 is SASEGT. CDR3 length: 15 amino acids. The CDR3 DNA reads TGTGCCAGCAGTTTCGGGACAGGGGGCAATCAGCCCCAGCATTTT. Encoded protein: CASSFGTGGNQPQHF.

The table lists this clonotype with many counts. This chain connects TRBV27 to TRBJ2-3; D is tentatively TRBD1 or TRBD2 (5 bases each). The germline V gene encodes CDR1 MNHEY and CDR2 SMNVEV (reference sequence). The CDR3 is 15 amino acids. The V gene lost 3 bases and the J gene lost 6 bases, with 16 bases spanning the gap. The CDR3 loop reads CASSLSRIGTDTQYF. CDR3 bases: TGTGCCAGCAGTTTGTCGCGGATCGGGACCGATACGCAGTATTTT.

This clonotype has a count of ten or more. The chain carries TRBV7-9 and TRBJ2-2; D uncertain. V dropped 5 bases and J dropped 4 bases, with 11 bases sitting between them. Per the germline V gene, CDR1 is SEHNR and CDR2 is FQNEAQ (reference sequence). This CDR3 region has 14 residues. The CDR3 spells CASSDPSLTGELFF. The CDR3, as DNA: TGTGCCAGCAGCGATCCGTCGCTCACCGGGGAGCTGTTTTTT.

Ten or more counts support this clonotype. This sequence joins TRBV28 and TRBJ2-7, with D possibly matching TRBD1 (5 bases). CDR3 size: 13 residues. CDR1 and CDR2 (germline): MDHEN, SYDVKM. V lost 8 bases and J 4 bases, leaving 15 bases between the germline ends. The CDR3 DNA reads TGTGCCAGCTTGGCGGCAGGGCCGTACGAGCAGTACTTC. This encodes CASLAAGPYEQYF.

This clonotype was found a few times. The chain recombines TRBV3-1 with TRBJ1-1; 10 bases agree with TRBD1. The V segment lost 2 bases and the J segment 5 bases; nucleotides outside the gene matches: 5. The germline CDR1 and CDR2 sequences are LGHDT and YNNKEL (reference sequence). The CDR3 has 15 amino acids. The CDR3 region is CASSQIGQGVTEAFF. As DNA, the CDR3 is TGTGCCAGCAGCCAAATTGGACAGGGGGTTACTGAAGCTTTCTTT.

The gene calls are TRBV12-3 or TRBV12-4 and TRBJ2-7; D tentatively fits TRBD1 or TRBD2 (5 bases each). This CDR3 comprises 14 residues. The germline V and J ends were trimmed by 8 bases and 4 bases, with 18 bases remaining between them. The CDR3 DNA reads as TGTGCCAGCCTCAAGACGGCCGGGGCATACGAGCAGTACTTC. Translation: CASLKTAGAYEQYF.

This clonotype was observed a handful of times. The chain carries TRBV7-8 and TRBJ1-4, with D hard to call. V lost 5 bases, J lost 7 bases, and 20 bases lay in between. Germline-derived CDR1 and CDR2 are SGHVS and FQNEAQ. CDR3 size: 16 residues. Here the CDR3 reads CASSQRTATSSEKLFF. The CDR3 DNA reads TGTGCCAGCAGCCAGAGGACGGCGACGAGCAGTGAAAAACTGTTTTTT.

This clonotype showed up many times. This chain links TRBV5-1 with TRBJ2-7; D possibly corresponds to TRBD1 (5 bases). Trimming took off 0 bases at V and 4 bases at J, with 11 bases between the two ends. This CDR3 has 14 residues. Germline values: CDR1 SGHRS, CDR2 YFSETQ. CDR3 sequence (DNA): TGCGCCAGCAGCTTGGGGCAGGGCGAATACGAGCAGTACTTC. Translating gives CASSLGQGEYEQYF.

This clonotype has a handful of counts. The V call is TRBV5-1, the J call TRBJ2-2; D possibly corresponds to TRBD2 (5 bases). This CDR3 region has 16 residues. Germline values: CDR1 SGHRS, CDR2 YFSETQ. V gave up 0 bases and J gave up 2 bases, with 11 bases separating them. The CDR3 sequence: CASSLEAGINTGELFF. The CDR3, as DNA: TGCGCCAGCAGCTTGGAGGCCGGGATTAACACCGGGGAGCTGTTTTTT.

This chain connects TRBV30 to TRBJ1-3; D call uncertain. Germline-derived CDR1 and CDR2 are GTSNPN and SVGIG (reference sequence). Between the trimmed V and J ends, which lost 0 bases and 6 bases, there was a span of 15 bases. The CDR3 covers 15 residues. CDR3 sequence: CAWSVRFYGENTIYF. The CDR3 DNA follows: TGTGCCTGGAGTGTACGGTTTTACGGGGAAAACACCATATATTTT. The whole variable domain, filled in from reference TRBV30 and TRBJ1-3, reads SQTIHQWPATLVQPVGSPLSLECTVEGTSNPNLYWYRQAAGRGLQLLFYSVGIGQISSEVPQNLSASRPQDRQFILSSKKLLLSDSGFYLCAWSVRFYGENTIYFGEGSWLTVV.

The rearrangement uses TRBV29-1 and TRBJ1-1; 8 bases agree with TRBD1. The V gene end was trimmed by 7 bases and the J gene end by 5 bases; junction bases not matched to a gene: 6. Germline loops: CDR1 SQVTM, CDR2 ANQGSEA. CDR3 length: 12 residues. The CDR3 nucleotides read TGCAGCGCCCGTGGGACAGGTACTGAAGCTTTCTTT. It specifies CSARGTGTEAFF. Supplemented by reference TRBV29-1 and TRBJ1-1, the full variable domain reads SAVISQKPSRDICQRGTSLTIQCQVDSQVTMMFWYRQQPGQSLTLIATANQGSEATYESGFVIDKFPISRPNLTFSTLTVSNMSPEDSSIYLCSARGTGTEAFFGQGTRLTVV.

This chain links TRBV30 with TRBJ2-3, with 7 bases aligning to TRBD2. Trimming removed 4 bases from V and 2 bases from J; junction bases left unmatched: 9. This CDR3 comprises 15 residues. CDR1 is GTSNPN, CDR2 SVGIG, per germline (reference sequence). CDR3: CAWTLELAITDTQYF. In nucleotides, the CDR3 is TGTGCCTGGACCTTGGAACTAGCGATCACAGATACGCAGTATTTT. Together with reference TRBV30 and TRBJ2-3, the CDR3 gives the full variable domain: SQTIHQWPATLVQPVGSPLSLECTVEGTSNPNLYWYRQAAGRGLQLLFYSVGIGQISSEVPQNLSASRPQDRQFILSSKKLLLSDSGFYLCAWTLELAITDTQYFGPGTRLTVL.

This clonotype was seen only a few times. The chain joins TRBV6-5 to TRBJ2-1; D gene unclear. There are 13 residues in the CDR3. Germline V gives CDR1 MNHEY, CDR2 SVGAGI. The V end was cut by 2 bases, the J end by 4 bases, with 6 bases between. DNA for the CDR3: TGTGCCAGCAGTTACGGGATATACAATGAGCAGTTCTTC. Protein product: CASSYGIYNEQFF.

This clonotype has ten or more counts. The rearrangement joins TRBV12-3 or TRBV12-4 to TRBJ2-1; D assignment may be TRBD1 or TRBD2 (5 bases each). V was cut by 0 bases and J by 8 bases, with 17 bases left in between. The CDR3 contains 16 residues. DNA for the CDR3: TGTGCCAGCAGTTTAGCGCGCTGGGGTAGAGGGGATGAGCAGTTCTTC. Amino acid sequence: CASSLARWGRGDEQFF.

This clonotype has ten or more counts. The chain joins TRBV5-6 to TRBJ1-5, with a tentative D call TRBD1 (5 bases). The CDR3 is 14 residues long. Germline-derived CDR1 and CDR2 are SGHDT and YYEEEE. Trimming took 3 bases from V and 1 from J, leaving 8 bases between them. The CDR3 here is CASSYGGSNQPQHF. The CDR3 DNA reads TGTGCCAGCAGCTACGGGGGAAGCAATCAGCCCCAGCATTTT.

With regard to this clonotype: This may arise from a read error, as a much more abundant clone is one base away. The chain is built from TRBV7-9 and TRBJ2-2; D is ambiguous. V was clipped by 5 bases and J by 6 bases, with 13 bases between them. Germline CDR1 is SEHNR and CDR2 is FQNEAQ (reference sequence). The CDR3 covers 14 residues. CDR3 sequence: CASSMSYSPGELFF. CDR3 nucleotides: TGTGCCAGCAGCATGTCCTACTCGCCCGGGGAGCTGTTTTTT.

This chain uses TRBV5-6 with TRBJ2-1, with 10 bases aligning to TRBD2. Germline lookup yields CDR1 SGHDT and CDR2 YYEEEE. The CDR3 covers 15 residues. The trim removed 2 bases at V and 10 bases at J, leaving 9 bases unmatched. The CDR3 spells CASSFNSGGAQEQFF. CDR3 sequence (DNA): TGTGCCAGCAGCTTTAACAGCGGGGGGGCCCAGGAGCAGTTCTTC.

The genes are TRBV6-1 and TRBJ2-5, with 7 positions matching TRBD2. With 7 bases clipped from V and 2 bases from J, the junction kept 13 bases outside the gene matches. From germline, CDR1 is MNHNS and CDR2 SASEGT. This CDR3 is 16 amino acids long. In DNA, the CDR3 is TGTGCCAGCACCCGACACCCGGGACTACCTCAAGAGACCCAGTACTTC. Encoded protein: CASTRHPGLPQETQYF.